The 20 T cell receptor beta chains in this list originate from one sample, sequenced in a study of T-cell reconstitution after alpha-beta-depleted transplantation in children. TCRbeta library preparation incorporated unique molecular identifiers. TCRdb re-called the PCR reads through MiXCR, storing one row per CDR3 protein. The table lists some 600,000 distinct CDR3 sequences, 16% of them singletons. The material was PBMCs from the stem cell graft donor, obtained from the stem cell graft. The source of these receptors is a human donor who donated a stem cell graft to a child with acute myeloid leukemia.

This clonotype was picked up many times. The rearrangement uses TRBV29-1 and TRBJ2-7; TRBD1 matches at 7 bases. The V gene's germline CDR1 is SQVTM and CDR2 ANQGSEA. The J segment lost 2 bases and the V segment lost 5 bases, leaving 3 bases of the junction unmatched. The CDR3 is 12 amino acids. The CDR3 DNA sequence: TGCAGCGTTCGGACAGGAACCTACGAGCAGTACTTC. Amino acids: CSVRTGTYEQYF.

The rearrangement links TRBV10-2 to TRBJ1-1; D perhaps matches TRBD1 (6 bases). CDR3 length equals 16 residues. Trimming left V 5 bases short and J 0 bases short, with 16 bases between. Looked up from germline, CDR1 is WSHSY and CDR2 is SAAADI. The CDR3 protein is CASSRGADRMNTEAFF. CDR3 bases: TGCGCCAGCAGTAGGGGGGCAGACCGAATGAACACTGAAGCTTTCTTT.

V is TRBV5-6 and J is TRBJ2-5; possibly TRBD1 or TRBD2 for D (5 bases each). V was trimmed by 4 bases and J by 3 bases, leaving 19 bases between them. CDR3 size: 16 residues. The germline CDR1 and CDR2 sequences are SGHDT and YYEEEE. The CDR3: CASSADLRDGKETQYF. CDR3 in DNA: TGTGCCAGCAGCGCGGATCTCAGGGACGGAAAAGAGACCCAGTACTTC.

This clonotype came up many times. The V call is TRBV15, the J call TRBJ2-5; TRBD1 agrees at 8 bases. The length of the CDR3 is 14 residues. Germline V lookup: CDR1 LNHNV, CDR2 YYDKDF (reference sequence). V lost 3 bases, J lost 5 bases, and 5 bases stayed unmatched. Here the CDR3 DNA reads TGTGCCACCAGCAGGGACAGGGTGCTTGAGACCCAGTACTTC. Translated, it gives CATSRDRVLETQYF.

The chain employs TRBV29-1 and TRBJ2-4, with D unresolved. The CDR3 runs 12 residues. The germline gives CDR1 SQVTM, CDR2 ANQGSEA. V lost 5 bases to trimming and J lost 6 bases, with 11 bases between them. As DNA, the CDR3 is TGCAGCGTTCCCTCGGACGGAAACATTCAGTACTTC. This gives the protein CSVPSDGNIQYF.

Only a few counts were recorded for this clonotype. CDR3 sequence: CASSLEGRNTIYF. The DNA of the CDR3 is TGTGCCAGCTCACTGGAAGGCCGAAACACCATATATTTT. The chain combines TRBV18 with TRBJ1-3, with D hard to call. The germline V and J ends were trimmed by 4 bases and 5 bases, with 9 bases remaining between them. The CDR3 is 13 amino acids. CDR1 is KGHSH and CDR2 is LQKENI in the germline V gene.

The chain is built from TRBV11-2 and TRBJ2-1, with 9 bases identical to TRBD1. The CDR3 is made up of 13 amino acids. Germline values: CDR1 SGHAT, CDR2 FQNNGV. The V segment lost 5 bases and the J segment 8 bases; nucleotides outside the gene matches: 4. CDR3 amino acids: CASSTWTGDEQFF. Written as DNA, the CDR3 is TGTGCCAGCAGCACGTGGACAGGGGATGAGCAGTTCTTC.

Ten or more counts support this clonotype. The chain is built from TRBV6-1 and TRBJ1-3; D is perhaps TRBD1 (5 bases). Trimming took 2 bases from V and 1 from J, leaving 6 bases between them. The CDR3 has 14 amino acids. Per germline, CDR1 MNHNS and CDR2 SASEGT. CDR3: CASSEQGSGNTIYF. The CDR3 nucleotides are TGTGCCAGCAGTGAACAGGGATCTGGAAACACCATATATTTT.

The gene calls are TRBV5-1 and TRBJ1-1; D remains unclear. Trimming stripped 4 bases from V and 11 bases from J, with 24 bases between. CDR3 length equals 15 residues. The V gene's germline CDR1 is SGHRS and CDR2 YFSETQ. The CDR3 region is CASSPTRGSPPKAFF. The CDR3, as DNA: TGCGCCAGCAGCCCAACTCGCGGGAGCCCACCAAAGGCTTTCTTT.

This clonotype has ten or more counts. The V gene is TRBV20-1, the J gene TRBJ2-3; TRBD1 aligns across 7 bases. Germline V gives CDR1 DFQATT, CDR2 SNEGSKA (reference sequence). CDR3 length: 15 residues. The J segment lost 3 bases and the V segment lost 6 bases, leaving 12 bases of the junction unmatched. CDR3 sequence reads: CSARTPQGVTDTQYF. For the CDR3, the DNA is TGCAGTGCCCGAACCCCTCAGGGGGTTACAGATACGCAGTATTTT.

This clonotype has more than one count but fewer than ten. CDR3 DNA: TGTGCCAGCAGCCCCTCGCCAGGGCTCGGGACAGATACGCAGTATTTT. Translating it yields CASSPSPGLGTDTQYF. J is TRBJ2-3 and V is TRBV9; D might be TRBD1 (5 bases). The CDR3 has 16 amino acids. V was cut by 4 bases and J by 3 bases, with 18 bases left in between. The V gene's germline CDR1 is SGDLS and CDR2 YYNGEE.

This clonotype has just a few counts. V usage is TRBV7-6 and J usage is TRBJ1-6, with D possibly matching TRBD1 (5 bases). V gave up 1 base and J gave up 5 bases, with 9 bases separating them. Germline assignment: CDR1 SGHVS and CDR2 FNYEAQ. The CDR3 has 15 residues. The CDR3 region is CASSLGGTDNSPLHF. The CDR3 DNA is TGTGCCAGCAGCTTAGGAGGGACGGATAATTCACCCCTCCACTTT.

This clonotype was seen a handful of times. This chain connects TRBV7-2 to TRBJ1-6, with D uncertain. The CDR3 has 14 residues. The germline V gene has CDR1 SGHTA and CDR2 FQGNSA. V was shortened by 0 bases and J by 9 bases, with 9 bases between the two germline ends. This chain's CDR3 is CASSLAGIGSPLHF. DNA for the CDR3: TGTGCCAGCAGCTTAGCGGGGATCGGTTCACCCCTCCACTTT.

This clonotype was seen ten or more times. The rearrangement links TRBV7-2 to TRBJ1-5; D perhaps matches TRBD1 (5 bases). The V gene lost 2 bases and the J gene lost 6 bases, with 8 bases spanning the gap. The CDR3 length is 13 residues. In germline, CDR1 is SGHTA, CDR2 FQGNSA. CDR3 bases: TGTGCCAGCAGCTTATGGACAAGTCAGCCCCAGCATTTT. The encoded protein is CASSLWTSQPQHF.

This clonotype was counted a few times. This chain joins TRBV12-3 or TRBV12-4 and TRBJ1-2; the D is unclear. The CDR3 has 11 amino acids. V lost 7 bases, J lost 4 bases, and 7 bases lay in between. The DNA of the CDR3 is TGTGCCAGCAAACCAGTCTATGGCTACACCTTC. As protein: CASKPVYGYTF.

This clonotype has at least ten counts. This chain connects TRBV4-2 to TRBJ2-6; D is ambiguous. This CDR3 spans 15 amino acids. With 5 bases removed from V and 0 bases from J, the gap between germline ends came to 8 bases. Germline V gene sequence: CDR1 LGHNA, CDR2 YNFKEQ. The CDR3 sequence is CASSLSRSGANVLTF. The CDR3 DNA follows: TGTGCCAGCAGCTTATCCCGCTCTGGGGCCAACGTCCTGACTTTC.

This clonotype was counted between two and nine times. The V and J genes are TRBV24-1 and TRBJ2-1; 7 positions agree with TRBD1. The CDR3 is 16 amino acids. Germline lookup yields CDR1 KGHDR and CDR2 SFDVKD. Germline trimming cut 6 bases from V and 4 bases from J; bases unmatched to any gene: 11. The chain's CDR3 is CATSRAEGAAYNEQFF. Here the CDR3 DNA reads TGTGCCACCAGTAGGGCCGAGGGGGCAGCATACAATGAGCAGTTCTTC.

This clonotype appeared many times. This sequence joins TRBV7-2 and TRBJ1-6; 10 bases fit TRBD1. The CDR3 sequence is 15 residues long. J lost 7 bases, V lost 0 bases, and 0 bases had no gene match. Germline V gene lookup returns CDR1 SGHTA and CDR2 FQGNSA. The CDR3 nucleotides read TGTGCCAGCAGCTTAGCGGGACAGGGGAATTCACCCCTCCACTTT. Its translation is CASSLAGQGNSPLHF. The variable domain in full, with the rest retrieved from reference TRBV7-2 and TRBJ1-6, is GAGVSQSPSNKVTEKGKDVELRCDPISGHTALYWYRQSLGQGLEFLIYFQGNSAPDKSGLPSDRFSAERTGGSVSTLTIQRTQQEDSAVYLCASSLAGQGNSPLHFGNGTRLTVT.

This clonotype came up a few times. The chain employs TRBV7-9 and TRBJ2-3; maybe TRBD2 (6 bases). CDR1 and CDR2 from the germline V gene are SEHNR and FQNEAQ (reference sequence). Trimming stripped 1 base from V and 4 bases from J, with 15 bases between. The CDR3 is 16 amino acids. The CDR3 loop reads CASSLVYGRDPDTQYF. For the CDR3, the DNA is TGTGCCAGCAGCTTAGTATACGGGCGGGATCCAGATACGCAGTATTTT.

In this sample, this clonotype turned up many times. The CDR3 reads CSARDELAGGPRVINEQFF. CDR3 in DNA: TGCAGTGCTAGAGATGAACTAGCGGGGGGGCCTAGAGTAATCAATGAGCAGTTCTTC. This chain links TRBV20-1 with TRBJ2-1; 13 positions match TRBD2. This CDR3 region has 19 residues. Looked up from germline, CDR1 is DFQATT and CDR2 is SNEGSKA (reference sequence). Trimming cost V 0 bases and J 6 bases; bases outside gene matches: 14.